This T cell receptor beta chain is drawn from a study of regulatory dendritic cells for organ transplantation. Study observations and caveats: Naive T cells showed high diversity, memory cells less, memory CD8+ least. The most alloreactive TCR clonotypes were found in resting memory CD8+ cells. Memory CD8+ clonal expansion seemed more limited with regulatory than mature dendritic cells.

Produced via immunoSEQ multiplex PCR; TCRdb's table is partial and in-frame only. Among about 30,000 clones listed, approximately 91% were seen once. From germline, CDR1 is LNHDA and CDR2 SQIVND (reference sequence). Losses at the gene ends were 3 bases for V and 5 bases for J; bases not matched to a gene: 13. The length of the CDR3 is 17 residues. CD4+ or CD8+ T cells were sorted as naive CD45RA+ or memory CD45RO+. In the case of this clone: Antigen specificity is unknown.

The chain carries TRBV19 and TRBJ1-2; 9 positions match TRBD1. The material sequenced was naive CD4+ T cells from blood. Regarding subset: CD45RA+ naive T cells. This TCR came from a human donor in good health. DNA of the CDR3: TGTGCCAGTAGTATCCGTCCTGGCACAGGGGGCGGGTATGGCTACACCTTC. Translated, it gives CASSIRPGTGGGYGYTF.